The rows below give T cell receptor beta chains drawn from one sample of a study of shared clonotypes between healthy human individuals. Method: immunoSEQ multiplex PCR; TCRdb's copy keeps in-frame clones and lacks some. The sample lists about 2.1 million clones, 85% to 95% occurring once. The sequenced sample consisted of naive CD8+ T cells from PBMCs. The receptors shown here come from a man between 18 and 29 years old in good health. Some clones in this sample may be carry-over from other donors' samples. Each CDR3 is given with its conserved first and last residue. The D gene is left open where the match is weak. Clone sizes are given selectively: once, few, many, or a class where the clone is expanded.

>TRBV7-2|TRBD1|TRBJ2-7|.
CASSQGARQVYEQYF
TGTGCCAGCAGCCAGGGGGCTAGACAGGTTTACGAGCAGTACTTC
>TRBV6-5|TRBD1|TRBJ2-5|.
CASSYWAGGVETQYF
TGTGCCAGCAGTTATTGGGCAGGGGGAGTAGAGACCCAGTACTTC
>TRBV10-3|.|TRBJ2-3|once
CAISLEGNTDTQYF
TGTGCCATCAGCCTCGAGGGAAACACAGATACGCAGTATTTT
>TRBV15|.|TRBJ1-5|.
CATSSLFMENNQPQHF
TGTGCCACCAGCAGTCTTTTCATGGAGAATAATCAGCCCCAGCATTTT
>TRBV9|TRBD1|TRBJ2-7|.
CASSSGQGPNEQYF
TGTGCCAGCAGCTCGGGACAGGGACCCAACGAGCAGTACTTC
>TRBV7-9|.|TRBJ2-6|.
CASSWRASGANVLTF
TGTGCCAGCAGCTGGAGGGCGTCTGGGGCCAACGTCCTGACTTTC
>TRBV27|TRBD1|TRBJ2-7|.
CASSPRTGDIYEQYF
TGTGCCAGCAGTCCCCGGACAGGGGATATCTACGAGCAGTACTTC
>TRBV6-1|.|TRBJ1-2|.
CASGYREDYGYTF
TGTGCCAGCGGATACAGGGAGGACTATGGCTACACCTTC
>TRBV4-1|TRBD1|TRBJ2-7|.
CASSQHPGTGVNEQYF
TGCGCCAGCAGCCAACACCCCGGGACAGGGGTGAACGAGCAGTACTTC
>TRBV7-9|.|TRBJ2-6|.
CASSSLPYSGANVLTF
TGTGCCAGCAGCTCACTCCCTTACTCTGGGGCCAACGTCCTGACTTTC